The entry that follows covers one T cell receptor beta chain sequence. At one boundary the junction diverges from the germline segment, which might be a read error. This sample is drawn from a study of control samples from healthy donors and cancer patients. The CDR3 totals 14 residues. The germline gives CDR1 SSHAT, CDR2 FNYEAQ (reference sequence). Sequencing used immunoSEQ multiplex PCR; TCRdb keeps in-frame clones, though not all of them. The sample lists some 29,000 clones; around 90% were seen once. This chain links TRBV7-7 with TRBJ2-1; possible D gene TRBD2, 5 bases. The sequencing sample was made of formalin-fixed, paraffin-embedded tissue. The clonotype comes from a female donor with melanoma. CDR3 sequence (DNA): TGTGCTAGCAGCTTAAATCCGGGGTACAATGAGCAGTTCTTC. This encodes CASSLNPGYNEQFF. The full variable domain, with the rest looked up from reference TRBV7-7 and TRBJ2-1, is GAGVSQSPRYKVTKRGQDVTLRCDPISSHATLYWYQQALGQGPEFLTYFNYEAQPDKSGLPSDRFSAERPEGSISTLTIQRTEQRDSAMYRCASSLNPGYNEQFFGPGTRLTVL.